The T cell receptor beta chain described here comes from a study of regulatory T cells in long-lasting Graves disease. Whole-study results and caveats: Lower TCR diversity characterized persistent Graves' patients relative to newly diagnosed patients. Persistent cases favored TRBV28, TRBJ1-2 and TRBJ2-5. Whereas 966 public clonotypes were shared by new patients, persistent patients shared more, at around 2,700. Limited sample numbers may have lowered accuracy.

About this clonotype itself: Its matching antigen is unknown.

Germline loops: CDR1 MDHEN, CDR2 SYDVKM. The V gene lost 7 bases and the J gene lost 4 bases, with 19 bases spanning the gap. This CDR3 contains 15 residues. Building of the TCR beta libraries involved iRepertoire HTBI primers and Arm-PCR of CDR3 regions. TCRdb used MiXCR to reprocess the multiplex PCR reads, holding one entry per CDR3 protein. This sample yields around 430,000 distinct CDR3 sequences, of which less than 25% are seen a single time; under 15% belongs to the top ten. Time point given: persistent/refractory GD, antithyroid drugs over 5 years with positive TRAb. PBMCs were the source of the RNA used for TCR sequencing.

The rearrangement uses TRBV28 and TRBJ1-2, with D uncertain. The sequences come from peripheral blood mononuclear cells (PBMCs), collected when the disease was refractory, from a patient treated with antithyroid drugs. The receptor was derived from a female donor with Graves disease. The CDR3 DNA is TGTGCCAGCATCCTTGGCCGGGGAAGGGTCTATGGCTACACCTTC. Translated: CASILGRGRVYGYTF.